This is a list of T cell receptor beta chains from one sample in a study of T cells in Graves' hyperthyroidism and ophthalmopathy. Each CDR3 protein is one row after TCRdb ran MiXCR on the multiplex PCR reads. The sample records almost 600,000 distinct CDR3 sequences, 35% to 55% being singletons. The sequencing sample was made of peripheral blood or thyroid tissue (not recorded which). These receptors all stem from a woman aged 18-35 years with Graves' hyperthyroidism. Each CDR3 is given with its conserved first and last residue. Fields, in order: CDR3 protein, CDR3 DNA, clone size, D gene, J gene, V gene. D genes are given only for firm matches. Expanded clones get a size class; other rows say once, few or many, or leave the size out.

CDR3aa: CASSLAPTGFYGYTF
CDR3nt: TGTGCCAGCAGCTTAGCCCCTACAGGGTTCTATGGCTACACCTTC
abundance: many
d_gene: -
j_gene: TRBJ1-2
v_gene: TRBV11-2

CDR3aa: CASSLDGGTTGELFF
CDR3nt: TGCGCCAGCAGTCTGGATGGGGGAACCACCGGGGAGCTGTTTTTT
abundance: many
d_gene: -
j_gene: TRBJ2-2
v_gene: TRBV5-1

CDR3aa: CSPEIGEKLFF
CDR3nt: TGCAGTCCCGAAATTGGGGAAAAACTGTTTTTT
abundance: -
d_gene: -
j_gene: TRBJ1-4
v_gene: TRBV20-1

CDR3aa: CASSLAYGPNTEAFF
CDR3nt: TGTGCCAGCAGTTTAGCGTACGGCCCGAACACTGAAGCTTTCTTT
abundance: many
d_gene: -
j_gene: TRBJ1-1
v_gene: TRBV12-3/TRBV12-4

CDR3aa: CASSLAEAGAYGYTF
CDR3nt: TGTGCCAGCAGCTTAGCCGAAGCAGGGGCCTATGGCTACACCTTC
abundance: many
d_gene: -
j_gene: TRBJ1-2
v_gene: TRBV7-9

CDR3aa: CASSQQTGSSYNSPLHF
CDR3nt: TGCGCCAGCAGCCAACAAACAGGGAGCTCCTATAATTCACCCCTCCACTTT
abundance: many
d_gene: -
j_gene: TRBJ1-6
v_gene: TRBV4-3

CDR3aa: CARQGTYEQYF
CDR3nt: TGTGCTAGACAGGGGACCTACGAGCAGTACTTC
abundance: -
d_gene: TRBD1
j_gene: TRBJ2-7
v_gene: TRBV7-7

CDR3aa: CASSLTGRDDGYTF
CDR3nt: TGTGCCAGCAGCCTGACAGGACGGGATGATGGCTACACCTTC
abundance: -
d_gene: -
j_gene: TRBJ1-2
v_gene: TRBV7-2

CDR3aa: CSARVGAVPTF
CDR3nt: TGCAGTGCTAGAGTTGGGGCAGTTCCCACCTTC
abundance: -
d_gene: -
j_gene: TRBJ1-2
v_gene: TRBV20-1

CDR3aa: CASRKDREISNYGYTF
CDR3nt: TGTGCCAGCAGGAAAGACAGGGAGATCAGTAACTATGGCTACACCTTC
abundance: many
d_gene: TRBD1
j_gene: TRBJ1-2
v_gene: TRBV2

CDR3aa: CSAPGRLTEAFF
CDR3nt: TGCAGTGCGCCGGGACGCCTCACTGAAGCTTTCTTT
abundance: many
d_gene: -
j_gene: TRBJ1-1
v_gene: TRBV20-1

CDR3aa: CATSDFGLAGGAEQFF
CDR3nt: TGTGCCACCAGTGATTTCGGACTAGCGGGAGGGGCGGAGCAGTTCTTC
abundance: few
d_gene: TRBD2
j_gene: TRBJ2-1
v_gene: TRBV24-1

CDR3aa: CASSLAPGGSGYEQYF
CDR3nt: TGTGCCAGCAGCTTAGCGCCGGGCGGGAGCGGGTACGAGCAGTACTTC
abundance: -
d_gene: TRBD2
j_gene: TRBJ2-7
v_gene: TRBV7-8

CDR3aa: CAISESERETQHF
CDR3nt: TGTGCCATCAGTGAGTCAGAACGAGAGACCCAGCATTTT
abundance: -
d_gene: -
j_gene: TRBJ1-5
v_gene: TRBV10-3